A selection of T cell receptor beta chains follows, all from one sample in a study of blood T cell repertoires in COVID-19. Measured with immunoSEQ multiplex PCR; TCRdb has only the in-frame clones, and not every one. The sample holds about 310,000 clones, around 90% seen once. The sequenced sample consisted of peripheral blood. The receptors were sampled from a man in his forties or fifties with active or convalescent COVID-19. CDR3s include the opening cysteine and the closing phenylalanine or tryptophan. Fields, in order: J gene, clone size, D gene, V gene, CDR3 protein, CDR3 DNA. The D gene is left open where the match is weak. Size is stated for part of the rows, as once, few or many counts, or as a class when the clone is expanded.

j_gene: TRBJ1-5
abundance: NA
d_gene: TRBD1
v_gene: TRBV5-4
CDR3aa: CASSSGQGDQPQHF
CDR3nt: TGTGCCAGCAGTTCGGGACAGGGGGATCAGCCCCAGCATTTT

j_gene: TRBJ2-5
abundance: NA
d_gene: TRBD1
v_gene: TRBV4-2
CDR3aa: CASSQDPDRGQETQYF
CDR3nt: TGTGCCAGCAGCCAAGATCCTGACAGGGGGCAAGAGACCCAGTACTTC

j_gene: TRBJ2-3
abundance: NA
d_gene: TRBD1
v_gene: TRBV10-3
CDR3aa: CATADRGGEEDTQYF
CDR3nt: TGTGCCACCGCAGACAGGGGAGGAGAGGAAGATACGCAGTATTTT

j_gene: TRBJ1-5
abundance: NA
d_gene: TRBD1
v_gene: TRBV5-1
CDR3aa: CASSPGDRGLNQPQHF
CDR3nt: TGCGCCAGCAGCCCTGGGGACAGGGGTTTAAATCAGCCCCAGCATTTT

j_gene: TRBJ2-2
abundance: NA
d_gene: TRBD2
v_gene: TRBV9
CDR3aa: CASSVTSGKAGELFF
CDR3nt: TGTGCCAGCAGCGTGACTAGCGGGAAAGCCGGGGAGCTGTTTTTT

j_gene: TRBJ1-5
abundance: NA
d_gene: NA
v_gene: TRBV2
CDR3aa: CASSPTSGPQHF
CDR3nt: TGTGCCAGCAGCCCCACCTCGGGGCCCCAGCATTTT

j_gene: TRBJ1-5
abundance: NA
d_gene: TRBD1
v_gene: TRBV12-3/TRBV12-4
CDR3aa: CASSQDREWAQHF
CDR3nt: TGTGCCAGCAGCCAGGACAGGGAGTGGGCCCAGCATTTT

j_gene: TRBJ2-3
abundance: NA
d_gene: NA
v_gene: TRBV28
CDR3aa: CASTTTSSLVFRVDTQYF
CDR3nt: TGTGCCAGCACCACGACGTCTTCCTTGGTTTTCCGGGTGGATACGCAGTATTTT

j_gene: TRBJ2-1
abundance: once
d_gene: TRBD2
v_gene: TRBV2
CDR3aa: CASSERGLAGFYNEQFF
CDR3nt: TGTGCCAGCAGTGAGCGTGGACTAGCGGGATTTTACAATGAGCAGTTCTTC

j_gene: TRBJ2-2
abundance: few
d_gene: TRBD2
v_gene: TRBV11-2
CDR3aa: CASSLRYSGRINTGELFF
CDR3nt: TGTGCCAGCAGCTTACGATATAGCGGGAGAATTAACACCGGGGAGCTGTTTTTT

j_gene: TRBJ1-1
abundance: NA
d_gene: NA
v_gene: TRBV29-1
CDR3aa: CSVGQGLQAFF
CDR3nt: TGCAGCGTCGGGCAGGGGCTACAAGCTTTCTTT

j_gene: TRBJ1-1
abundance: NA
d_gene: NA
v_gene: TRBV6-5
CDR3aa: CASSSRGETKAFF
CDR3nt: TGTGCCAGCAGTTCCCGAGGCGAGACTAAAGCTTTCTTT

j_gene: TRBJ2-1
abundance: NA
d_gene: TRBD1
v_gene: TRBV15
CDR3aa: CATSRELGQGIGDYNEQFF
CDR3nt: TGTGCCACCAGCAGAGAATTGGGACAGGGGATAGGGGATTACAATGAGCAGTTCTTC

j_gene: TRBJ2-3
abundance: NA
d_gene: TRBD2
v_gene: TRBV28
CDR3aa: CASSLGGARDTQYF
CDR3nt: TGTGCCAGCAGCCTCGGGGGGGCTCGGGATACGCAGTATTTT

j_gene: TRBJ1-6
abundance: NA
d_gene: NA
v_gene: TRBV5-1
CDR3aa: CASSLAGGGNSPLHF
CDR3nt: TGCGCCAGCAGCTTGGCGGGGGGAGGAAATTCACCCCTCCACTTT

j_gene: TRBJ2-1
abundance: NA
d_gene: NA
v_gene: TRBV27
CDR3aa: CASSSPRLSYNEQFF
CDR3nt: TGTGCCAGCAGTTCGCCGAGACTCTCCTACAATGAGCAGTTCTTC

j_gene: TRBJ1-5
abundance: NA
d_gene: NA
v_gene: TRBV19
CDR3aa: CASSRQNLNQPQHF
CDR3nt: TGTGCCAGTAGTAGACAGAATCTTAATCAGCCCCAGCATTTT

j_gene: TRBJ2-1
abundance: NA
d_gene: NA
v_gene: TRBV11-1
CDR3aa: CASSLMRGEQFF
CDR3nt: TGTGCCAGCAGCTTAATGCGGGGAGAGCAGTTCTTC

j_gene: TRBJ1-5
abundance: few
d_gene: NA
v_gene: TRBV12-2
CDR3aa: CASRLVGDRGPRSNQPQHF
CDR3nt: TGTGCAAGTCGCTTAGTTGGGGACAGGGGCCCCCGCAGCAATCAGCCCCAGCATTTT

j_gene: TRBJ1-5
abundance: once
d_gene: NA
v_gene: TRBV18
CDR3aa: CASSPSTGLSPQHF
CDR3nt: TGTGCCAGCTCACCGTCGACAGGTTTATCGCCCCAGCATTTT

j_gene: TRBJ2-3
abundance: NA
d_gene: TRBD1
v_gene: TRBV5-1
CDR3aa: CASRPGQGTDTQYF
CDR3nt: TGCGCCAGCAGGCCGGGACAGGGCACAGATACGCAGTATTTT

j_gene: TRBJ2-5
abundance: NA
d_gene: TRBD2
v_gene: TRBV5-1
CDR3aa: CASSLAGTSEETQYF
CDR3nt: TGCGCCAGCAGCTTGGCCGGGACTAGTGAGGAGACCCAGTACTTC

j_gene: TRBJ2-7
abundance: NA
d_gene: NA
v_gene: TRBV30
CDR3aa: CAWSRERTDPVLEQYF
CDR3nt: TGTGCCTGGAGCAGGGAGAGGACAGATCCGGTACTGGAGCAGTACTTC

j_gene: TRBJ2-2
abundance: NA
d_gene: NA
v_gene: TRBV28
CDR3aa: CASSLVQINTGELFF
CDR3nt: TGTGCCAGCAGTTTAGTCCAGATAAACACCGGGGAGCTGTTTTTT

j_gene: TRBJ1-1
abundance: NA
d_gene: NA
v_gene: TRBV19
CDR3aa: CASSVTGLSTEAFF
CDR3nt: TGTGCCAGTTCTGTTACAGGGCTATCCACTGAAGCTTTCTTT

j_gene: TRBJ2-4
abundance: NA
d_gene: TRBD2
v_gene: TRBV3-1/TRBV3-2
CDR3aa: CASSQVAGIAKNIQYF
CDR3nt: TGTGCCAGCAGCCAAGTAGCGGGGATAGCCAAAAACATTCAGTACTTC

j_gene: TRBJ1-1
abundance: NA
d_gene: NA
v_gene: TRBV30
CDR3aa: CAWSKNTEAFF
CDR3nt: TGTGCCTGGAGCAAGAACACTGAAGCTTTCTTT

j_gene: TRBJ2-1
abundance: NA
d_gene: NA
v_gene: TRBV28
CDR3aa: CASSLYRQGLGSYNEQFF
CDR3nt: TGTGCCAGCAGTTTATACCGCCAGGGGCTCGGTTCGTACAATGAGCAGTTCTTC

j_gene: TRBJ1-4
abundance: NA
d_gene: NA
v_gene: TRBV5-8
CDR3aa: CASSIGETATNEKLFF
CDR3nt: TGTGCCAGCAGCATCGGGGAAACCGCAACTAATGAAAAACTGTTTTTT

j_gene: TRBJ1-6
abundance: NA
d_gene: NA
v_gene: TRBV9
CDR3aa: CASSDWGRRSPLHF
CDR3nt: TGTGCCAGCAGCGATTGGGGGCGCAGGTCACCCCTCCACTTT

j_gene: TRBJ1-3
abundance: NA
d_gene: NA
v_gene: TRBV7-2
CDR3aa: CASRTPSGGNTIYF
CDR3nt: TGTGCCAGCAGAACGCCGTCGGGGGGAAACACCATATATTTT

j_gene: TRBJ1-1
abundance: NA
d_gene: NA
v_gene: TRBV18
CDR3aa: CASSPRIGSGFGEAFF
CDR3nt: TGTGCCAGCTCTCCACGCATAGGATCGGGGTTCGGTGAAGCTTTCTTT

j_gene: TRBJ2-3
abundance: NA
d_gene: TRBD1
v_gene: TRBV30
CDR3aa: CAWHGQGFTQYF
CDR3nt: TGTGCCTGGCACGGACAGGGGTTTACGCAGTATTTT

j_gene: TRBJ1-5
abundance: NA
d_gene: NA
v_gene: TRBV7-9
CDR3aa: CASSLGGEQPQHF
CDR3nt: TGTGCCAGCAGCTTAGGGGGCGAACAGCCCCAGCATTTT

j_gene: TRBJ2-5
abundance: NA
d_gene: TRBD2
v_gene: TRBV4-3
CDR3aa: CASSQEGLAGVRRRETQYF
CDR3nt: TGCGCCAGCAGCCAAGAGGGACTAGCGGGGGTGAGGCGGCGGGAGACCCAGTACTTC

j_gene: TRBJ1-6
abundance: NA
d_gene: NA
v_gene: TRBV2
CDR3aa: CASSDIVSDRSPLHF
CDR3nt: TGTGCCAGCAGTGATATAGTCAGCGACCGTTCACCCCTCCACTTT

j_gene: TRBJ1-1
abundance: NA
d_gene: NA
v_gene: TRBV7-2
CDR3aa: CASSLKGITEAFF
CDR3nt: TGTGCCAGCAGCTTAAAGGGGATCACTGAAGCTTTCTTT

j_gene: TRBJ2-2
abundance: NA
d_gene: NA
v_gene: TRBV19
CDR3aa: CATEDYRNTGELFF
CDR3nt: TGTGCCACTGAGGACTATCGGAACACCGGGGAGCTGTTTTTT

j_gene: TRBJ1-5
abundance: once
d_gene: NA
v_gene: TRBV28
CDR3aa: CASSLSRDGQPQHF
CDR3nt: TGTGCCAGCAGTTTATCACGGGATGGCCAGCCCCAGCATTTT

j_gene: TRBJ2-3
abundance: NA
d_gene: TRBD1
v_gene: TRBV4-3
CDR3aa: CASSQEGQGRPPDTQYF
CDR3nt: TGCGCCAGCAGCCAAGAGGGACAGGGGAGGCCGCCAGATACGCAGTATTTT

j_gene: TRBJ2-2
abundance: NA
d_gene: NA
v_gene: TRBV14
CDR3aa: CASSQDYRANTGELFF
CDR3nt: TGTGCCAGCAGCCAAGATTACAGGGCGAACACCGGGGAGCTGTTTTTT